These 13 T cell receptor beta chains came from one sample sequenced in a study of cytomegalovirus exposure and HLA in healthy donors. Method: immunoSEQ multiplex PCR; TCRdb's copy keeps in-frame clones and lacks some. In the table there are tens of thousands of clones, approximately 95% of which are singletons. Sequencing was done on a sample of PBMCs. The receptors derive from a woman under 30 in good health and CMV-seronegative.

The chain couples TRBV10-3 to TRBJ1-2; D possibly corresponds to TRBD1 (6 bases). Trimming removed 3 bases from V and 8 bases from J, with 13 bases in between. The CDR3 spans 13 residues. CDR1 and CDR2 from the germline V gene are ENHRY and SYGVKD. CDR3 bases: TGTGCCATCAGTGAACTCCCAGGGGAGGGCTACACCTTC. Amino acid sequence: CAISELPGEGYTF.

The chain uses TRBV19 and TRBJ2-1; 10 nucleotides line up with TRBD2. There are 17 residues in the CDR3. Unmatched junction bases numbered 3, after V lost 1 base and J lost 0 bases. The germline CDR1 and CDR2 sequences are LNHDA and SQIVND (reference sequence). The CDR3 sequence is CASSIGASGSSYNEQFF. The CDR3 DNA follows: TGTGCCAGTAGTATAGGGGCTAGCGGGAGCTCCTACAATGAGCAGTTCTTC.

V and J are TRBV6-6 and TRBJ2-7; 8 bases fit TRBD2. Looked up from germline, CDR1 is MNHNY and CDR2 is SVGAGI (reference sequence). J lost 5 bases, V lost 7 bases, and 1 base had no gene match. The CDR3 consists of 11 residues. Here the CDR3 DNA reads TGTGCCAGCACGGGGGGGGACGAGCAGTACTTC. Amino acids: CASTGGDEQYF.

This chain uses TRBV10-3 with TRBJ1-6, with D hard to call. CDR1 ENHRY and CDR2 SYGVKD come from the germline V gene. CDR3 size: 13 residues. V dropped 2 bases and J dropped 7 bases, with 6 bases sitting between them. The CDR3 reads CAISEPGNSPLHF. CDR3 in DNA: TGTGCCATCAGTGAGCCGGGGAATTCACCCCTCCACTTT.

This clone was seen a single time. The chain links TRBV7-2 to TRBJ2-1; 7 nucleotides align to TRBD1. V trimming: 11 bases; J trimming: 2 bases; junction bases outside the gene matches: 9. The CDR3 consists of 14 residues. Germline V gives CDR1 SGHTA, CDR2 FQGNSA. This chain's CDR3 is CAEQDRDAYNEQFF. Written as DNA, the CDR3 is TGTGCCGAACAAGACAGGGACGCCTACAATGAGCAGTTCTTC.

This chain links TRBV6-5 with TRBJ2-5; 7 nucleotides align to TRBD1. The CDR3 length is 14 residues. The trim removed 3 bases at V and 5 bases at J, leaving 6 bases unmatched. Germline-derived CDR1 and CDR2 are MNHEY and SVGAGI. CDR3 loop: CASSYGRGFETQYF. CDR3 sequence (DNA): TGTGCCAGCAGTTATGGCAGGGGGTTCGAGACCCAGTACTTC.

The chain recombines TRBV6-5 with TRBJ2-5; maybe TRBD2 (5 bases). This CDR3 comprises 14 residues. Trimming cost V 1 base and J 0 bases, with 6 bases left between them. Germline-derived CDR1 and CDR2 are MNHEY and SVGAGI. The CDR3: CASSYWRNQETQYF. The DNA for the CDR3 is TGTGCCAGCAGTTACTGGAGGAACCAAGAGACCCAGTACTTC.

This chain connects TRBV7-8 to TRBJ1-1; D call uncertain. The length of the CDR3 is 14 residues. V shed 0 bases and J shed 1 base, with 6 bases lying between them. Per germline, CDR1 SGHVS and CDR2 FQNEAQ. The CDR3 spells CASSLAHPNTEAFF. DNA for the CDR3: TGTGCCAGCAGCTTAGCACACCCGAACACTGAAGCTTTCTTT.

J is TRBJ2-3 and V is TRBV19; 14 nucleotides line up with TRBD2. The germline V gene has CDR1 LNHDA and CDR2 SQIVND (reference sequence). Unmatched junction bases numbered 6, after V lost 1 base and J lost 9 bases. This CDR3 region has 16 residues. The CDR3 nucleotides are TGTGCCAGTAGTATAGGCGGGACTAGCGGGGGCCGAACGCAGTATTTT. Protein sequence: CASSIGGTSGGRTQYF.

This chain connects TRBV2 to TRBJ1-5; 8 nucleotides align to TRBD1. V shed 6 bases and J 6 bases; nucleotides not matched to a gene: 10. CDR3 length: 15 amino acids. Germline CDR1 SNHLY, CDR2 FYNNEI. DNA of the CDR3: TGTGCCAGCAGCGGGGTGGACAGGGTAGTTCAGCCCCAGCATTTT. It translates to CASSGVDRVVQPQHF.

V usage is TRBV11-2 and J usage is TRBJ2-2; maybe TRBD1 (5 bases). Germline loops: CDR1 SGHAT, CDR2 FQNNGV. The CDR3 has 17 residues. V was clipped by 5 bases and J by 2 bases, with 18 bases between them. The CDR3 sequence is CASSREWWQGNTGELFF. Written as DNA, the CDR3 is TGTGCCAGCAGCCGCGAATGGTGGCAGGGAAACACCGGGGAGCTGTTTTTT. Based on the CDR3 plus reference TRBV11-2 and TRBJ2-2, the full variable domain is EAGVAQSPRYKIIEKRQSVAFWCNPISGHATLYWYQQILGQGPKLLIQFQNNGVVDDSQLPKDRFSAERLKGVDSTLKIQPAKLEDSAVYLCASSREWWQGNTGELFFGEGSRLTVL.

The CDR3 region is CASSLGRTGGQETQYF. Written as DNA, the CDR3 is TGTGCCAGCAGCTTAGGCAGGACAGGGGGGCAAGAGACCCAGTACTTC. The chain has TRBV7-2 and TRBJ2-5, with TRBD1 matching 10 bases. The CDR3 contains 16 residues. Germline CDR1 SGHTA, CDR2 FQGNSA. With 1 base clipped from V and 2 bases from J, the junction kept 4 bases outside the gene matches.

V usage is TRBV4-1 and J usage is TRBJ2-7; a weak D match, TRBD1 (6 bases). Germline loops: CDR1 MGHRA, CDR2 YSYEKL. The CDR3 contains 15 residues. Trimming pared 1 base from V and 1 base from J, leaving 11 bases between. The CDR3 region is CASSQVAGDSYEQYF. The CDR3 DNA reads as TGCGCCAGCAGCCAAGTGGCAGGGGATTCCTACGAGCAGTACTTC.